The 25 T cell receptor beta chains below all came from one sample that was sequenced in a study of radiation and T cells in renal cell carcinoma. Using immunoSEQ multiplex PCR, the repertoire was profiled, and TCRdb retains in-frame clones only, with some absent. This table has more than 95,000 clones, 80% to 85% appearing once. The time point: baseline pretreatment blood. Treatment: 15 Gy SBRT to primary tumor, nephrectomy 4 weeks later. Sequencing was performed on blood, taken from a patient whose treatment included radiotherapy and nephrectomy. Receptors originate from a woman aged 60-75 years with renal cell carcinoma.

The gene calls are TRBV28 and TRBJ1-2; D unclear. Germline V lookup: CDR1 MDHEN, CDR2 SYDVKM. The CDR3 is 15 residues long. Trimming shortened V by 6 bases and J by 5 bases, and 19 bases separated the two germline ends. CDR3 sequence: CASRVLNRLLYGYTF. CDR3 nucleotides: TGTGCCAGCAGGGTACTCAACCGGCTTTTATATGGCTACACCTTC.

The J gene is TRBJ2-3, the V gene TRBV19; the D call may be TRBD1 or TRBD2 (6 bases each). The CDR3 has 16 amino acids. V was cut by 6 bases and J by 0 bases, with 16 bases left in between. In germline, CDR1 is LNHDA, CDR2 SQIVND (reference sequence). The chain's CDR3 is CASRPAGHSSTDTQYF. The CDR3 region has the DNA TGTGCCAGTAGGCCCGCGGGACATTCGAGCACAGATACGCAGTATTTT.

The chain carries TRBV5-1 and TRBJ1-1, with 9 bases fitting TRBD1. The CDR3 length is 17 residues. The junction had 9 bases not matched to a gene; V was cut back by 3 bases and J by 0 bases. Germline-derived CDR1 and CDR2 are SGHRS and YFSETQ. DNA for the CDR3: TGCGCCAGCAGCTCAGGGACAGGGAATTTCTTGAACACTGAAGCTTTCTTT. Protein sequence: CASSSGTGNFLNTEAFF.

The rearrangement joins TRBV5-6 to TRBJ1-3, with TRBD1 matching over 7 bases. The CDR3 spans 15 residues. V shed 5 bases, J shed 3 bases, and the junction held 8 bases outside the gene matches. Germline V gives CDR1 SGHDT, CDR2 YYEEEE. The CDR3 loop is CASRTTGSGGNTIYF. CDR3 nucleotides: TGTGCCAGCAGAACGACAGGGTCTGGTGGAAACACCATATATTTT.

The CDR3 loop is CSVSIRRRGYIQYF. The DNA for the CDR3 is TGCAGCGTCTCAATCAGACGGAGGGGGTACATTCAGTACTTC. The J gene is TRBJ2-4, the V gene TRBV29-1; the D gene could be TRBD1 or TRBD2 (6 bases each). The CDR3 extends over 14 amino acids. V dropped 6 bases and J dropped 8 bases, with 20 bases sitting between them. The germline V gene has CDR1 SQVTM and CDR2 ANQGSEA.

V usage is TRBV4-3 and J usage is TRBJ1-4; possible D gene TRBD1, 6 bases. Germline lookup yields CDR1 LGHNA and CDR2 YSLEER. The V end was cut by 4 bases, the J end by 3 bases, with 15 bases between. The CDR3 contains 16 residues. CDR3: CASSLTTGPSNEKLFF. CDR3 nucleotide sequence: TGCGCCAGCAGCCTCACTACAGGGCCCTCTAATGAAAAACTGTTTTTT.

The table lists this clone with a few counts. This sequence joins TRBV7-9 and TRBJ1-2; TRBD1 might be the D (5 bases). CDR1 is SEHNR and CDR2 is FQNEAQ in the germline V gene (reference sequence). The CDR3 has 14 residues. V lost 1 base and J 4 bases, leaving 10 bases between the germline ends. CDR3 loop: CASSLGTGTYGYTF. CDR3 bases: TGTGCCAGCAGCTTAGGGACGGGGACCTATGGCTACACCTTC.

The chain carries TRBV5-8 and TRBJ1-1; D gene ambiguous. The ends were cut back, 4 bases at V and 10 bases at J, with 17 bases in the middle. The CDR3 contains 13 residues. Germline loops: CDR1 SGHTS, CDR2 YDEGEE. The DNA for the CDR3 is TGTGCCAGCAGCCCGGATTTGGGAATTGGAGCTTTCTTT. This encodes CASSPDLGIGAFF. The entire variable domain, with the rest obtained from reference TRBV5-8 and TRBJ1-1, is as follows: EAGVTQSPTHLIKTRGQQATLRCSPISGHTSVYWYQQALGLGLQFLLWYDEGEERNRGNFPPRFSGRQFPNYSSELNVNALELEDSALYLCASSPDLGIGAFFGQGTRLTVV.

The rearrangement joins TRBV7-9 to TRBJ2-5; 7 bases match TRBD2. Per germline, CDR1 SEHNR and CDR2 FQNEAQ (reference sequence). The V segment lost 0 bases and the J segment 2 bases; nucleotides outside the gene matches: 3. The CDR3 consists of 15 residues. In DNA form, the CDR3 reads TGTGCCAGCAGCTTAGCGGTGGGGGGGCAAGAGACCCAGTACTTC. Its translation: CASSLAVGGQETQYF.

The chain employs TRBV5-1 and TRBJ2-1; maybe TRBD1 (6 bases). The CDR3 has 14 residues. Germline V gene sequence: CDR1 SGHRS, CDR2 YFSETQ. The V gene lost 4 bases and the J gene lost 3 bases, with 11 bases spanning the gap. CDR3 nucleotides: TGCGCCAGCAGCGACCTGGACAGCTACAATGAGCAGTTCTTC. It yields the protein CASSDLDSYNEQFF.

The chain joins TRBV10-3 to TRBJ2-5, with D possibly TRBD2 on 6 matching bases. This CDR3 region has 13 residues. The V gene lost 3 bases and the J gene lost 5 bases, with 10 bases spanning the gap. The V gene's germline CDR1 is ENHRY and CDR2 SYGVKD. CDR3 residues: CAISDFRGETQYF. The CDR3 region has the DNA TGTGCCATCAGTGACTTCCGGGGGGAGACCCAGTACTTC.

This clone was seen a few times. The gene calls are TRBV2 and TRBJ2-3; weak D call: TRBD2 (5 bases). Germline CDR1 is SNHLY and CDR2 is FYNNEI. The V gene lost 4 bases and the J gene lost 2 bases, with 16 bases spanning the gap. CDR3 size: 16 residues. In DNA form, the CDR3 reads TGTGCCAGCAGTGGGGAGAGTCCCGGACCCACAGATACGCAGTATTTT. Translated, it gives CASSGESPGPTDTQYF.

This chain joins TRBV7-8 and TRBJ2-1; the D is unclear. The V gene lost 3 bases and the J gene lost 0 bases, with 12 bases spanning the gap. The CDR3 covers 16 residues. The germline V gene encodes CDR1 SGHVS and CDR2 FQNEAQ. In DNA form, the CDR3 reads TGTGCCAGCAGCTTCGGACCCCCGAGCTCCTACAATGAGCAGTTCTTC. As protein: CASSFGPPSSYNEQFF.

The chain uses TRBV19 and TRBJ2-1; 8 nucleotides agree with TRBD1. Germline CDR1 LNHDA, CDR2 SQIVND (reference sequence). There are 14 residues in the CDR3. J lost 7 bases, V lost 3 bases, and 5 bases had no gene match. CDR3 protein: CASSIGQGKNEQFF. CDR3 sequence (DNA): TGTGCCAGTAGTATCGGACAGGGAAAAAATGAGCAGTTCTTC.

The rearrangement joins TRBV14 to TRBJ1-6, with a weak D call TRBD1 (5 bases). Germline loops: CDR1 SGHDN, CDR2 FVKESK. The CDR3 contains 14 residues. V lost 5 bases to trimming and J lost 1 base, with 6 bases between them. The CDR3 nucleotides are TGTGCCAGCAGCGGGGGGTCCTATAATTCACCCCTCCACTTT. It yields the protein CASSGGSYNSPLHF.

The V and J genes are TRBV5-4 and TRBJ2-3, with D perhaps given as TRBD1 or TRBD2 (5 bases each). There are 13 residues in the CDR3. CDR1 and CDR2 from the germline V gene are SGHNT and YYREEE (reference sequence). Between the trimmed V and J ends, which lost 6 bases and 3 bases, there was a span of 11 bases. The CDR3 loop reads CASNFGGTDTQYF. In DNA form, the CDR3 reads TGTGCCAGCAATTTTGGGGGTACAGATACGCAGTATTTT.

The CDR3 bases are TGTGCCACCAGCAGCAGGGGGCACAGGGACATTCAGTACTTC. It is translated as CATSSRGHRDIQYF. The V and J genes are TRBV15 and TRBJ2-4, with 8 positions matching TRBD1. The CDR3 runs to 14 residues. J lost 8 bases, V lost 3 bases, and 6 bases had no gene match. CDR1 is LNHNV, CDR2 YYDKDF, per germline (reference sequence).

The CDR3 region has the DNA TGTGCCAGCAGTTCCCCTCAGGGGAAAAACACCGGGGAGCTGTTTTTT. This encodes CASSSPQGKNTGELFF. The genes are TRBV6-5 and TRBJ2-2; the D gene is possibly TRBD1 (6 bases). CDR1 is MNHEY and CDR2 is SVGAGI in the germline V gene. Trimming removed 4 bases at V and 2 bases at J, with 14 bases between. The CDR3 has 16 residues.

CDR3 in DNA: TGTGCCAGCAGTGTCTATGAAAAACTGTTTTTT. This codes for CASSVYEKLFF. This rearrangement joins TRBV2 to TRBJ1-4; D not certain. This CDR3 has 11 residues. V gave up 4 bases and J gave up 6 bases, with 3 bases separating them. Germline CDR1 SNHLY, CDR2 FYNNEI.

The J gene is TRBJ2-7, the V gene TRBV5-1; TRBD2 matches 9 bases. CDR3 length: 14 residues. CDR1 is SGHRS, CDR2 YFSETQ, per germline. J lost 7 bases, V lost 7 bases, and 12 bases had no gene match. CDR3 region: CASSRGGGAWEQYF. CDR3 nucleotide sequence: TGCGCCAGCTCCCGGGGCGGGGGGGCCTGGGAGCAGTACTTC.

The CDR3 region is CASSPEPGPQNTEAFF. CDR3 coding DNA: TGTGCCAGCAGCCCGGAACCGGGACCCCAGAACACTGAAGCTTTCTTT. V gene TRBV9 combines with J gene TRBJ1-1, with D possibly TRBD1 on 5 matching bases. CDR1 and CDR2 from the germline V gene are SGDLS and YYNGEE. V was cut by 4 bases and J by 1 base, with 17 bases left in between. The CDR3 sequence is 16 residues long.

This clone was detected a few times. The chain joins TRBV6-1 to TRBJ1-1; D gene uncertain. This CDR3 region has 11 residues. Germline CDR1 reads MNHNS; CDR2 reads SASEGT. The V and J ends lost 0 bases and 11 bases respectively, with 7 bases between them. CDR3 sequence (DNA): TGTGCCAGCAGTGAAGCGTACTCGGCTTTCTTT. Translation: CASSEAYSAFF.

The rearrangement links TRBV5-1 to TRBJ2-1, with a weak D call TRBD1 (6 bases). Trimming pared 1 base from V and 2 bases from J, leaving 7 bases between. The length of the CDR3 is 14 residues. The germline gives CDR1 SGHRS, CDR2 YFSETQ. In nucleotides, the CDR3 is TGCGCCAGCAGCTTGACAGGGCCCTACAATGAGCAGTTCTTC. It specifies CASSLTGPYNEQFF.

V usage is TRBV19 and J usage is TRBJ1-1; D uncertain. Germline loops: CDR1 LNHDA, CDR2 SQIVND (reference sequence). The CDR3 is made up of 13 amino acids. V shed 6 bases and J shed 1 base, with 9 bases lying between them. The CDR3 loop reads CASSQVGNTEAFF. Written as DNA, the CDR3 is TGTGCCAGTAGCCAGGTTGGGAACACTGAAGCTTTCTTT.

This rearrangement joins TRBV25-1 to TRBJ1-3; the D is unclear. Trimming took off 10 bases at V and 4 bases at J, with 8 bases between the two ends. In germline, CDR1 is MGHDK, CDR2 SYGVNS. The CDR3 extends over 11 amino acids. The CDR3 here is CATLQGNTIYF. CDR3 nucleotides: TGTGCCACCTTACAGGGAAACACCATATATTTT.